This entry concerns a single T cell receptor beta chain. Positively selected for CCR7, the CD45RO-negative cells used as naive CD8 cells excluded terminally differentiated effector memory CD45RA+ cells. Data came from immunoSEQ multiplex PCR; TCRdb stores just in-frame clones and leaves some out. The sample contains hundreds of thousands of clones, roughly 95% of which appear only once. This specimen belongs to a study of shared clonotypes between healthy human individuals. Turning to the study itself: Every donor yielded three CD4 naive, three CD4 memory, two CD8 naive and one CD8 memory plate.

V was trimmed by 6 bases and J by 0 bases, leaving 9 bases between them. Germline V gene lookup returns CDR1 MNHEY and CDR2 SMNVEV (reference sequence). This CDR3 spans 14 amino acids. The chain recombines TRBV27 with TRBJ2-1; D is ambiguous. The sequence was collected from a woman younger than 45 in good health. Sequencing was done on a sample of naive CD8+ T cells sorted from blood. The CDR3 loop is CASRAGLSYNEQFF. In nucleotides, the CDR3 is TGTGCCAGCAGGGCAGGTCTCTCCTACAATGAGCAGTTCTTC.